The rows below give T cell receptor beta chains drawn from one sample of a study of blood T cells in healthy people across ages. TCRdb ran MiXCR on the 5' RACE reads and lists one entry per CDR3 protein. The sample yields around 900,000 distinct CDR3 sequences, more than 25% seen once. Sequenced: blood. These TCRs come from a woman of 80 years or more in good health. The CDR3 runs from the conserved cysteine through the conserved F or W. The D gene is left open where the match is weak. Clone size is not always given. Where it is, it says once, few, many or a class for expanded clones.

TRBV11-3,NA,NA,TRBJ2-5,TGTGCCAGCAGCTTGATACAGGGTTGGGAGACCCAGTACTTC,CASSLIQGWETQYF
TRBV7-8,many,TRBD1,TRBJ2-5,TGTGCCAGCAGCTTAGCGGGACAGGGCCTCCCCGGCGAGACCCAGTACTTC,CASSLAGQGLPGETQYF
TRBV7-2,many,TRBD2,TRBJ2-7,TGTGCCAGCAGTTCGGGGGGTCCCTACGAGCAGTACTTC,CASSSGGPYEQYF
TRBV28,NA,NA,TRBJ1-5,TGTGCCAGCAGCCGGGGCGGTCAAGGGGTACAGCATTTT,CASSRGGQGVQHF
TRBV7-9,few,NA,TRBJ1-1,TGTGCCAGCAGCTTTAGGGGAACCAGGGGTGAAGCTTTCTTT,CASSFRGTRGEAFF
TRBV11-2,many,NA,TRBJ1-2,TGTGCCAGCACCTCATCGCGGACGGAAAACTATGGCTACACCTTC,CASTSSRTENYGYTF
TRBV7-2,many,NA,TRBJ2-3,TGTGCCAGCACTGGGGGGAGCACAGATACGCAGTATTTT,CASTGGSTDTQYF
TRBV5-1,many,NA,TRBJ2-5,TGCGCCAGCGCCGAGGACAGCCAAGAGACCCAGTACTTC,CASAEDSQETQYF
TRBV28,few,NA,TRBJ2-1,TGTGCCAGCAGTTTATTGTACAGGGCAAGGAATGAGCAGTTCTTC,CASSLLYRARNEQFF
TRBV5-1,many,TRBD1,TRBJ1-4,TGCGCCAGCAGCCTCAGTCCCGGGACAGGGGACGAAAAACTGTTTTTT,CASSLSPGTGDEKLFF
TRBV20-1,many,TRBD2,TRBJ2-3,TGCAGTGCTAGAGCGGTACCGGGACTAGCGGCGAGAGGTGGCACAGATACGCAGTATTTT,CSARAVPGLAARGGTDTQYF
TRBV5-5,NA,TRBD1,TRBJ1-2,TGTGCCAGCAGCCTCGAATGGACAGGGAACTATGGCTACACCTTC,CASSLEWTGNYGYTF
TRBV24-1,many,NA,TRBJ2-3,TGTGCCACCAGTGATTTGGGCGGCACAGATACGCAGTATTTT,CATSDLGGTDTQYF
TRBV7-2,many,TRBD1,TRBJ2-7,TGTGCCAGCAGCTACGACAGGGGGCTCTACGAGCAGTACTTC,CASSYDRGLYEQYF
TRBV5-1,few,TRBD2,TRBJ2-7,TGCGCCAGCAGCATTAGCGGGGGGGCGGTTAATGAGCAGTACTTC,CASSISGGAVNEQYF
TRBV20-1,many,TRBD1,TRBJ2-3,TGCAGTGCAACTAAACAGGGGTATGGAGATACGCAGTATTTT,CSATKQGYGDTQYF
TRBV5-5,many,NA,TRBJ2-5,TGTGCCAGCACCTTACCGGCCGGGTATCAAGAGACCCAGTACTTC,CASTLPAGYQETQYF
TRBV10-1,NA,NA,TRBJ2-1,TGCGCCAGCAGTGCGGGGGGCGGTGAGCAGTTCTTC,CASSAGGGEQFF
TRBV5-1,many,NA,TRBJ1-2,TGCGCCAGCAGCCAGGGAGGGGATAACTATGGCTACACCTTC,CASSQGGDNYGYTF
TRBV20-1,many,NA,TRBJ1-5,TGCAGTGCCCGCCTGGGGGCAGGGGATCGTTGGGAGCAGCCCCAGCATTTT,CSARLGAGDRWEQPQHF
TRBV20-1,NA,NA,TRBJ2-7,TGCAGTGCTATCGTCGCGTCGTTAACCTACAATGAGCAGTACTTC,CSAIVASLTYNEQYF
TRBV2,NA,NA,TRBJ1-1,TGTGCCAGCAGGGGGGGGAGGATTAACACTGAAGCTTTCTTT,CASRGGRINTEAFF
TRBV16,many,NA,TRBJ2-5,TGTGCCAGCAGCCAATCTAGGCCACAAGAGACCCAGTACTTC,CASSQSRPQETQYF
TRBV15,many,NA,TRBJ2-6,TGTGCCACCAGCAGATCTAATGCGGCTGGGGCCAACGTCCTGACTTTC,CATSRSNAAGANVLTF
TRBV16,few,NA,TRBJ1-2,TGTGCCAGCAGCCCGGACATTTACTATGGCTACACCTTC,CASSPDIYYGYTF
TRBV10-3,many,TRBD1,TRBJ2-1,TGTGCCATCAGTGAGTCTGACAGGGGCTACAATGAGCAGTTCTTC,CAISESDRGYNEQFF
TRBV12-3/TRBV12-4,many,TRBD2,TRBJ2-3,TGTGCCAGCAGTTTAGGGCCACGGCGGGGGTCTACAGATACGCAGTATTTT,CASSLGPRRGSTDTQYF
TRBV7-2,many,TRBD2,TRBJ2-7,TGTGCCAGCAGCTCTAGGACTAGCGGGGGGCCCAGGGGGTACGAGCAGTACTTC,CASSSRTSGGPRGYEQYF
TRBV29-1,many,NA,TRBJ2-3,TGCAGCGTTGAAGGGGCAGATACGCAGTATTTT,CSVEGADTQYF